This T cell receptor beta chain was identified in a study of T cell clones after liver transplantation. Study-wide results and caveats: Graft donor-reactive T cells possibly entered the graft instead of undergoing deletion. Post-transplant time points were not standardized, so conclusions are preliminary.

The repertoire was sequenced with immunoSEQ multiplex PCR; TCRdb's copy has only in-frame clones and lacks some. This table holds more than 75,000 clones, roughly 82% found once. With regard to this clone: As yet, its antigen is unknown.

The receptor was isolated from a human patient who received a liver transplant. Some T cells may be transferred from the graft donor. The source was CD4+ T cells from blood, collected approximately 3.5 years after liver transplant.

CDR3 loop: CASSFAGPGNTEAFF. Here the CDR3 DNA reads TGTGCCAGCAGTTTTGCAGGGCCAGGGAACACTGAAGCTTTCTTT. The rearrangement joins TRBV27 to TRBJ1-1; D perhaps matches TRBD1 (5 bases). The V end was cut by 3 bases, the J end by 1 base, with 12 bases between. Germline CDR1 and CDR2: MNHEY and SMNVEV (reference sequence). The CDR3 runs to 15 residues.